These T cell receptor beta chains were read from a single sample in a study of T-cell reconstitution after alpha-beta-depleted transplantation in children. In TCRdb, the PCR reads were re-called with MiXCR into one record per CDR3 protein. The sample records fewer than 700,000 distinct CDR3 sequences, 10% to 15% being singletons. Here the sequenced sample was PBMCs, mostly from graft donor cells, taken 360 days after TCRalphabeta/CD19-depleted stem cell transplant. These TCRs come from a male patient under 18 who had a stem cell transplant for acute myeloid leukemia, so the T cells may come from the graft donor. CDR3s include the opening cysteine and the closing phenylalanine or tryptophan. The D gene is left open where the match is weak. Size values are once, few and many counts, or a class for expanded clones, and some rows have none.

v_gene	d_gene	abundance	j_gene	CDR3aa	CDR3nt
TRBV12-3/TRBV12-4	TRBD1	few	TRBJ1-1	CASIRYYGQGGTEAFF	TGTGCCAGCATCAGATACTACGGACAGGGGGGCACTGAAGCTTTCTTT
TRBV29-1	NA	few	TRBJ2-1	CSVVWLSYNEQFF	TGCAGCGTTGTGTGGCTCTCCTACAATGAGCAGTTCTTC
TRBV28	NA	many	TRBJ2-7	CASSLWTPSSYEQYF	TGTGCCAGCAGTTTGTGGACGCCCAGCTCCTACGAGCAGTACTTC
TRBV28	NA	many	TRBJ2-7	CASLRPGGYEQYF	TGTGCCAGCTTACGCCCCGGGGGCTACGAGCAGTACTTC
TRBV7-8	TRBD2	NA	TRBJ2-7	CASSLHGRGSYEQYF	TGTGCCAGCAGCTTACACGGGAGGGGGTCCTACGAGCAGTACTTC
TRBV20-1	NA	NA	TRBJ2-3	CSASSRNADTQYF	TGCAGTGCTAGTTCTAGGAACGCAGATACGCAGTATTTT
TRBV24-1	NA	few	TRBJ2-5	CATSDLRETQYF	TGTGCCACCAGTGATTTAAGAGAGACCCAGTACTTC
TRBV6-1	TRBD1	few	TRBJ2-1	CASSLRTGVRNEQFF	TGTGCCAGCAGTCTCCGGACAGGGGTACGCAATGAGCAGTTCTTC
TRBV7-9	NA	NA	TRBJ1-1	CASSFSNRRAFF	TGTGCCAGCAGCTTTTCCAACCGGAGAGCTTTCTTT
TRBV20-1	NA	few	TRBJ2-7	CSARDPSFPAYEQYF	TGCAGTGCTAGGGACCCTAGTTTCCCTGCCTACGAGCAGTACTTC
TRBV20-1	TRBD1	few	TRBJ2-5	CSASLYKGQSGETQYF	TGCAGTGCTAGTCTTTATAAGGGACAGTCTGGGGAGACCCAGTACTTC
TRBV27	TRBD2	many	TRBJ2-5	CASSSGVVAAQETQYF	TGTGCCAGCTCTAGCGGGGTAGTAGCGGCGCAAGAGACCCAGTACTTC
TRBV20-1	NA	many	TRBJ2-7	CSARDRSSSYEQYF	TGCAGTGCTAGAGATCGGTCTAGTAGCTACGAGCAGTACTTC
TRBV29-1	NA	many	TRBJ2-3	CSVPGSRARADTQYF	TGCAGCGTTCCTGGATCCCGTGCCAGGGCAGATACGCAGTATTTT
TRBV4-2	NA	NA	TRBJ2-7	CASSQDQDSVSYEQYF	TGTGCCAGCAGCCAAGATCAGGATAGCGTCTCCTACGAGCAGTACTTC